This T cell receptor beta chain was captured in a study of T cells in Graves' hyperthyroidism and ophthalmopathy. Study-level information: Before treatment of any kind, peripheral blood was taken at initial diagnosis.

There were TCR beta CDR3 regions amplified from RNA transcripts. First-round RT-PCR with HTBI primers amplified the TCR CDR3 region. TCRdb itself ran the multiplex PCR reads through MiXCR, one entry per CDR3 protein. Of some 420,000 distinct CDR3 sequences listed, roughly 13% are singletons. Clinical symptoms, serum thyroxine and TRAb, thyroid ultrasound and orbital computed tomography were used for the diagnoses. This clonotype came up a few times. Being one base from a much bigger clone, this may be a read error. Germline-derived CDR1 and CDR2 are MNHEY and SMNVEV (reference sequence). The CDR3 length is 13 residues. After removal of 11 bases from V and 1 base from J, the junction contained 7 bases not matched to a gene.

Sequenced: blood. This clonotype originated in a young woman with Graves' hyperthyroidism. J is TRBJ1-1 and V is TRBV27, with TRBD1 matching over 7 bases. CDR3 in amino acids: CAGPTGRNTEAFF. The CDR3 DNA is TGTGCCGGTCCGACAGGGAGGAACACTGAAGCTTTCTTT.